These 24 T cell receptor beta chains were all obtained from the same sample, sequenced in a study of blood T cell repertoires in COVID-19. The repertoire was sequenced with immunoSEQ multiplex PCR; TCRdb's copy has only in-frame clones and lacks some. The sample has about 69,000 clones; roughly 80% are singletons. Sequencing was performed on peripheral blood. The receptors were gathered from a man in his fifties or sixties with acute or convalescent COVID-19.

The genes are TRBV5-8 and TRBJ2-1; TRBD1 agrees at 10 bases. From germline, CDR1 is SGHTS and CDR2 YDEGEE. V was clipped by 3 bases and J by 3 bases; unmatched bases: 6. The CDR3 has 16 residues. The CDR3, as DNA: TGTGCCAGCAGCTATCCCGGGACAGGGGTCTACAATGAGCAGTTCTTC. Its protein is CASSYPGTGVYNEQFF.

The V and J genes are TRBV5-8 and TRBJ1-2; D possibly corresponds to TRBD1 (5 bases). V was cut by 0 bases and J by 2 bases, with 11 bases left in between. This CDR3 region has 15 residues. Germline-derived CDR1 and CDR2 are SGHTS and YDEGEE. The CDR3 here is CASSLGGWRNYGYTF. CDR3 nucleotides: TGTGCCAGCAGCTTGGGGGGCTGGCGGAACTATGGCTACACCTTC.

This chain uses TRBV4-3 with TRBJ1-2; D may be TRBD1 (5 bases). The CDR3 runs 15 residues. The V gene's germline CDR1 is LGHNA and CDR2 YSLEER. V lost 0 bases and J 4 bases, leaving 12 bases between the germline ends. The CDR3 here is CASSQEGPGLYGYTF. The CDR3 DNA sequence: TGCGCCAGCAGCCAAGAGGGGCCAGGTCTCTATGGCTACACCTTC.

This clone appeared a few times. V and J are TRBV10-2 and TRBJ2-7, with 7 positions matching TRBD2. J was trimmed by 0 bases and V by 6 bases; bases with no gene match: 5. Germline loops: CDR1 WSHSY, CDR2 SAAADI. This CDR3 has 14 amino acids. The CDR3 DNA reads as TGCGCCAGCAGATCCGGGACTAACTCCTACGAGCAGTACTTC. This encodes CASRSGTNSYEQYF.

The J gene is TRBJ1-1, the V gene TRBV27; D possibly corresponds to TRBD1 (5 bases). CDR1 and CDR2 (germline): MNHEY, SMNVEV (reference sequence). There are 12 residues in the CDR3. Trimming left V 4 bases short and J 10 bases short, with 13 bases between. The CDR3 DNA is TGTGCCAGCAGTTCGAGATTGGGGGGAGCTTTCTTT. This encodes CASSSRLGGAFF.

This chain uses TRBV6-5 with TRBJ2-1; 9 nucleotides align to TRBD1. J was trimmed by 4 bases and V by 3 bases; bases with no gene match: 4. This CDR3 has 15 amino acids. The V gene's germline CDR1 is MNHEY and CDR2 SVGAGI. The CDR3: CASSYGQGMYNEQFF. In DNA, the CDR3 is TGTGCCAGCAGTTATGGACAGGGGATGTACAATGAGCAGTTCTTC.

The chain combines TRBV2 with TRBJ1-2; D gene unclear. The CDR3 runs 16 residues. V lost 3 bases to trimming and J lost 3 bases, with 17 bases between them. CDR1 and CDR2 from the germline V gene are SNHLY and FYNNEI. The CDR3 protein is CASSDVARSGDYGYTF. CDR3 nucleotide sequence: TGTGCCAGCAGTGACGTGGCGAGATCGGGAGACTATGGCTACACCTTC.

J is TRBJ2-1 and V is TRBV5-1, with TRBD2 matching 14 bases. The CDR3 runs to 14 residues. J was trimmed by 6 bases and V by 5 bases; bases with no gene match: 1. The germline CDR1 and CDR2 sequences are SGHRS and YFSETQ. The CDR3: CASRGLAGGNEQFF. Here the CDR3 DNA reads TGCGCCAGCAGAGGACTAGCGGGGGGCAATGAGCAGTTCTTC.

The chain carries TRBV5-4 and TRBJ2-2, with 11 positions matching TRBD2. The length of the CDR3 is 15 residues. The V gene end was trimmed by 4 bases and the J gene end by 6 bases; junction bases not matched to a gene: 5. CDR1 is SGHNT, CDR2 YYREEE, per germline (reference sequence). CDR3 sequence: CASSGLAGDAGELFF. DNA of the CDR3: TGTGCCAGCAGCGGACTAGCGGGTGACGCCGGGGAGCTGTTTTTT.

The V gene is TRBV10-3, the J gene TRBJ2-7; 7 bases are shared with TRBD1. From germline, CDR1 is ENHRY and CDR2 SYGVKD. The V gene end was trimmed by 3 bases and the J gene end by 3 bases; junction bases not matched to a gene: 8. The CDR3 is 15 residues long. CDR3 DNA: TGTGCCATCAGTGATCCCTCCGGGGACAGCTACGAGCAGTACTTC. Its translation: CAISDPSGDSYEQYF.

The chain is built from TRBV2 and TRBJ1-2; D uncertain. The V and J ends lost 8 bases and 8 bases respectively, with 15 bases between them. Germline values: CDR1 SNHLY, CDR2 FYNNEI. The CDR3 sequence is 12 residues long. DNA of the CDR3: TGTGCCAGCCTGGAGCTGTCGGTCGGCTACACCTTC. It codes for CASLELSVGYTF.

The chain is built from TRBV7-8 and TRBJ1-5; D might be TRBD1 (6 bases). With 1 base removed from V and 4 bases from J, the gap between germline ends came to 17 bases. The CDR3 has 17 residues. The germline gives CDR1 SGHVS, CDR2 FQNEAQ. CDR3 DNA sequence: TGTGCCAGCAGCTTAGTGGGGGCCAGTGCTACAAATCAGCCCCAGCATTTT. It is translated as CASSLVGASATNQPQHF. Full variable domain (missing parts from reference TRBV7-8 and TRBJ1-5): GAGVSQSPRYKVAKRGQDVALRCDPISGHVSLFWYQQALGQGPEFLTYFQNEAQLDKSGLPSDRFFAERPEGSVSTLKIQRTQQEDSAVYLCASSLVGASATNQPQHFGDGTRLSIL.

The chain uses TRBV30 and TRBJ1-6, with D possibly TRBD1 on 5 matching bases. The V and J ends lost 4 bases and 5 bases respectively, with 15 bases between them. Germline CDR1 is GTSNPN and CDR2 is SVGIG (reference sequence). This CDR3 contains 15 residues. In DNA, the CDR3 is TGTGCCTGGACCAGTGCGGGACGTAATAATTCACCCCTCCACTTT. Protein sequence: CAWTSAGRNNSPLHF.

CDR3 DNA sequence: TGTGCCAGCAGCCAAGACGCGTTCTCTGGAAACACCATATATTTT. This encodes CASSQDAFSGNTIYF. J is TRBJ1-3 and V is TRBV4-2; D is uncertain. Germline values: CDR1 LGHNA, CDR2 YNFKEQ. The CDR3 has 15 residues. The V gene lost 0 bases and the J gene lost 0 bases, with 6 bases spanning the gap.

The sample holds one count of this clone. The CDR3 sequence is CASSYRTGFGGYTF. The CDR3, as DNA: TGTGCCAGCAGTTACCGGACAGGGTTCGGCGGCTACACCTTC. The genes are TRBV27 and TRBJ1-2; the match to TRBD1 covers 8 bases. The CDR3 is 14 amino acids. V shed 4 bases and J 8 bases; nucleotides not matched to a gene: 9. Germline V CDR1 and CDR2: MNHEY, SMNVEV (reference sequence).

This chain joins TRBV9 and TRBJ2-2; possibly TRBD2 for D (5 bases). CDR3 length: 19 amino acids. V lost 0 bases to trimming and J lost 0 bases, with 18 bases between them. CDR1 is SGDLS and CDR2 is YYNGEE in the germline V gene. CDR3 sequence (DNA): TGTGCCAGCAGCGTAGAGGTTCCGGGAATGATAACGAACACCGGGGAGCTGTTTTTT. It codes for CASSVEVPGMITNTGELFF. Supplemented by reference TRBV9 and TRBJ2-2, the full variable domain reads DSGVTQTPKHLITATGQRVTLRCSPRSGDLSVYWYQQSLDQGLQFLIQYYNGEERAKGNILERFSAQQFPDLHSELNLSSLELGDSALYFCASSVEVPGMITNTGELFFGEGSRLTVL.

The V call is TRBV25-1, the J call TRBJ1-1; D not certain. Germline V gives CDR1 MGHDK, CDR2 SYGVNS. Trimming cost V 8 bases and J 0 bases, with 16 bases left between them. There are 15 residues in the CDR3. As DNA, the CDR3 is TGTGCCAGCCGCCGGAGGGAGTCAATGAACACTGAAGCTTTCTTT. Its translation: CASRRRESMNTEAFF.

This chain's CDR3 is CASSLDSGAYGYTF. The CDR3, as DNA: TGCGCCAGCAGCTTGGATTCAGGGGCCTATGGCTACACCTTC. The J gene is TRBJ1-2, the V gene TRBV5-1, with D possibly being TRBD1 (6 bases). The CDR3 sequence is 14 residues long. Germline CDR1 SGHRS, CDR2 YFSETQ. With 0 bases removed from V and 4 bases from J, the gap between germline ends came to 10 bases.

The genes are TRBV3-1 (or the pseudogene TRBV3-2) and TRBJ2-7; D not certain. V shed 0 bases and J shed 7 bases, with 7 bases lying between them. The CDR3 has 12 residues. In germline, CDR1 is LGHDT, CDR2 YNNKEL (reference sequence). Here the CDR3 reads CASSQDLREQYF. The CDR3 DNA is TGTGCCAGCAGCCAAGACCTTCGGGAGCAGTACTTC.

The chain carries TRBV28 and TRBJ1-5; the D gene is possibly TRBD1 (6 bases). V lost 2 bases, J lost 5 bases, and 16 bases lay in between. This CDR3 is built from 16 residues. Germline assignment: CDR1 MDHEN and CDR2 SYDVKM. CDR3: CASSLGVRDTYQPQHF. In DNA form, the CDR3 reads TGTGCCAGCAGTTTAGGGGTCCGGGACACTTATCAGCCCCAGCATTTT.

The chain couples TRBV4-3 to TRBJ2-5, with D possibly TRBD2 on 7 matching bases. CDR3 length equals 15 residues. Germline CDR1 and CDR2: LGHNA and YSLEER. V was pared by 4 bases and J by 4 bases, with 16 bases between. CDR3 in DNA: TGCGCCAGCAGCCCTACCGGGGGGCGGGGAGAGACCCAGTACTTC. As protein: CASSPTGGRGETQYF.

V gene TRBV7-6 combines with J gene TRBJ1-5; D might be TRBD1 (6 bases). Germline V gene data show CDR1 as SGHVS and CDR2 as FNYEAQ. V lost 5 bases and J 2 bases, leaving 10 bases between the germline ends. CDR3 length equals 14 residues. CDR3 loop: CASSRGGGNQPQHF. CDR3 coding DNA: TGTGCCAGCAGCAGAGGGGGGGGCAATCAGCCCCAGCATTTT.

This clone was observed once. The chain has TRBV20-1 and TRBJ2-1; 10 nucleotides align to TRBD1. J lost 7 bases, V lost 3 bases, and 6 bases had no gene match. Germline CDR1 DFQATT, CDR2 SNEGSKA (reference sequence). This CDR3 contains 14 residues. The CDR3 sequence: CSASWGQGINEQFF. DNA of the CDR3: TGCAGTGCTAGTTGGGGACAGGGGATAAATGAGCAGTTCTTC.

This chain uses TRBV14 with TRBJ2-1; D is ambiguous. This CDR3 has 15 residues. V lost 0 bases and J 6 bases, leaving 12 bases between the germline ends. From germline, CDR1 is SGHDN and CDR2 FVKESK. This chain's CDR3 is CASSQDRRRVNEQFF. CDR3 in DNA: TGTGCCAGCAGCCAAGATAGGCGGAGAGTCAATGAGCAGTTCTTC.